Included here is one T cell receptor (beta chain) sequence, with context. Its cognate antigen has yet to be identified. No base quality information exists; no much larger clone differs at one position. This record comes from a study of blood T cell repertoires in COVID-19 (dated by TCRdb to 2019 to 2021). For context, the study as a whole: Collaborator samples came from the United States, Italy and Spain and covered acute and convalescent phases of COVID-19. The samples were drawn from the first 160 participants of the ongoing ImmuneRACE study and from 1,254 subjects provided by 6 global collaborators. The material from the prospective study consisted of cDNA or gDNA derived from T cells, B-cell-depleted T cells, or PBMCs. The repertoires were released in a freely available public database intended as a resource for research on the immune response to SARS-CoV-2. Deeply sampled blood TCRbeta repertoires from subjects exposed to, actively infected with, or recovered from COVID-19 were included in the dataset. Sample metadata almost always included a de-identified subject ID, COVID-19 status, age in years and sex. Where available, HLA class I and class II types were obtained from metadata supplied by the sample provider rather than from assay-based typing. What the research found in general, with its limitations: Clinical and demographic metadata were provided uncurated, with the amount varying by source and participant.

The collaborating institutions used their own protocols to collect whole blood in K2EDTA tubes. Collaborator samples were shipped for TCRbeta analysis as frozen whole blood, isolated PBMCs, or DNA extracted from either sample type. The immunoSEQ Assay, a bias-controlled multiplex PCR, was used to amplify TCRbeta CDR3 regions from genomic DNA. Regarding the original processing steps: The number of nucleated cells in each sample was estimated by amplification of reference gene primers within the assay. Sequence reads were collapsed and filtered to measure the absolute abundance of every unique TCRbeta CDR3 rearrangement. For each sample, productive Simpson clonality was calculated as the square root of Simpson's diversity index across productive rearrangements. What TCRdb holds here is the immuneACCESS table cut down to in-frame rearrangements. Part of the clones is not present; checked against another copy, under half of the missing clones reflect an unresolved V gene, and the others are unexplained. V and J calls and clone size are those listed in that table; D and trimming were worked out from the DNA. The sample has roughly 30,000 clones on record, about 89% of them singletons. More than 3% of the sample rests with the top ten.

Reading from cysteine to phenylalanine, the CDR3 counts 15 amino acids. Only the CDR3 DNA is retained, 45 bases long and in frame from the first base. CDR1 KGHSH and CDR2 LQKENI were looked up in the germline V gene. V lost 0 bases and J lost 4 bases, and the count of bases not matched to a germline gene is 3. The rearranged segments are TRBV18 and TRBJ1-2, with 9 bases in between that match TRBD1. This TCR came from a man in his fifties or sixties with acute or convalescent COVID-19. Specimen: peripheral blood. This receptor has the CDR3 CASSPPTGGSYGYTF. The sequence in DNA is TGTGCCAGCTCACCACCGACAGGGGGAAGCTATGGCTACACCTTC.